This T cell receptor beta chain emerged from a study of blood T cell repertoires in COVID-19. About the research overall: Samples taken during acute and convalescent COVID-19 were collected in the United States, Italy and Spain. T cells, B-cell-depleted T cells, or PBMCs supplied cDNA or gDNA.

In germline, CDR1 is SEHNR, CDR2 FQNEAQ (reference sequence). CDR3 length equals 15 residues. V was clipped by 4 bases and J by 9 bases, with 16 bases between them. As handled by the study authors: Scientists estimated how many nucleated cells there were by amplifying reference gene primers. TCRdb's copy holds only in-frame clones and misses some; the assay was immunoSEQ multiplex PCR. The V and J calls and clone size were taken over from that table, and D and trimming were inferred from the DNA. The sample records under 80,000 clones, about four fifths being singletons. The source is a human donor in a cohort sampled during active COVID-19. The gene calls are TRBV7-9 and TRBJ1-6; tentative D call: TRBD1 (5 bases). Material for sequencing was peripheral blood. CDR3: CASSSQGTLASPLHF. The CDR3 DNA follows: TGTGCCAGCAGCTCGCAGGGCACCCTCGCTTCACCCCTCCACTTT.